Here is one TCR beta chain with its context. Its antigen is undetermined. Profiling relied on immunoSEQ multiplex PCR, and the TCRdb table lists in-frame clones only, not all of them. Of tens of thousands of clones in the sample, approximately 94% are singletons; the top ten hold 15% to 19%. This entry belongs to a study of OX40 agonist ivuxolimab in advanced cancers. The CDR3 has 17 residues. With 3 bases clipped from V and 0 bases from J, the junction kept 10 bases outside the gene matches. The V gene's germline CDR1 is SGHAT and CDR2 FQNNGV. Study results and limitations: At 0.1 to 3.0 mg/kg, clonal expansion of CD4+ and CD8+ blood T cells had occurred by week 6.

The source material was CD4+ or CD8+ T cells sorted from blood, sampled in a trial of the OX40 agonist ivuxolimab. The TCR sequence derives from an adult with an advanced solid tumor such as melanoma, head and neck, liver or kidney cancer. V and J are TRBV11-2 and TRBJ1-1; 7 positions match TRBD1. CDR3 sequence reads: CASSFPWQGVMNTEAFF. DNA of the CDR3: TGTGCCAGCAGCTTCCCCTGGCAGGGGGTAATGAACACTGAAGCTTTCTTT.